What follows describes a single TCR beta chain. There is no known antigen for this receptor. Because the CDR3's place on the DNA is in doubt, the DNA is left out and the CDR3 is given as listed by TCRdb. This specimen comes from a study of CD8+CD57+ T cells in acquired aplastic anemia (dated by TCRdb to the late 2010s). Some background on the complete study: On average, sorted CD4+ and CD8+ cells yielded 3.2 ug of extracted DNA, with a range of roughly 0.18 to 30 ug. For healthy donor samples, the average read count was about 10 million for CD4+ cells and fewer than 14 million for CD8+ cells.

The CDR3 runs 15 residues from the cysteine to the phenylalanine. The germline V gene supplies CDR1 SGHTA and CDR2 FQGTGA. The paper as a whole reports these results and caveats: Around 30 CD8+ CDR3 sequences were shared between patients and controls but appeared highly expressed in patients and within their immunodominant clones. Between patients and healthy controls, no significant difference in CD8+ Simpson's diversity was found (P=0.060).

Profiling of TCR beta VDJ combinations and CDR3 sequences used genomic DNA as the template. An Illumina HiSeq 2000 was the platform used for TCR repertoire sequencing. The study's own analysis went as follows. TRBV/TRBJ rearrangement plots, CDR3 size and DJ length profiles, and Simpson's diversity index were used to evaluate the repertoires. The most abundant DNA sequence in the deep sequencing data was taken as the immunodominant clone. CDR3 amino acid sequences were screened for sharing across subjects and compared with published repertoires and the VDJdb database. TCRdb trimmed public reads at Q25 via fastp, called clones via MiXCR and kept in-frame beta chains. Each CDR3 protein appears once, grouped with its most common genes and DNA. The V and J calls come from TCRdb's annotation, not from the publication. The sample table contains some 210,000 distinct CDR3 sequences; only one count was recorded for over 55% of them. Of the sample, around 32% is held by the ten largest clones.

TCR repertoires of sorted CD4+ and CD8+ blood T cells from severe aplastic anemia patients and healthy subjects were deep-sequenced in the study. Ficoll-Paque density gradient centrifugation was used to isolate peripheral blood mononuclear cells. Before DNA extraction, CD4+ and CD8+ T cells were sorted with FACS or magnetic beads. Sequencing was done on a sample of sorted CD4+, CD8+, or CD8+CD57+ T cells (not recorded which) from PBMCs. The sequence links TRBV7-3 to TRBJ2-1; the table calls TRBD1, which could not be checked here. The receptor comes from a human donor in good health. The encoded CDR3 is CASRLSGLSYNEQFF.